These 14 T cell receptor beta chains were all obtained from the same sample, sequenced in a study of CD8+ T cells in alopecia areata. RNA extraction was followed by reverse transcription into cDNA, which acted as the sequencing template. The table came from immunoSEQ multiplex PCR; TCRdb's copy has only in-frame clones and leaves some out. The sample records fewer than 200,000 clones, over 50% being singletons. The sample here was CD4+ T cells sorted from blood, taken at week 0. The receptors here all came from a human donor with alopecia areata.

Regarding this clone: The same CDR3 can be traced to other DNA sequences in this sample. The chain carries TRBV6-6 and TRBJ2-5; a possible D gene is TRBD2 (6 bases). This CDR3 is built from 12 residues. Germline V CDR1 and CDR2: MNHNY, SVGAGI (reference sequence). V gave up 2 bases and J gave up 5 bases, with 6 bases separating them. The CDR3 DNA is TGTGCCAGCAGTTACGGAGGGGAGACCCAGTACTTC. Translated, it gives CASSYGGETQYF.

This clone turned up a few times. This chain links TRBV19 with TRBJ1-1; 10 bases map to TRBD1. Looked up from germline, CDR1 is LNHDA and CDR2 is SQIVND (reference sequence). Trimming took 7 bases from V and 6 from J; bases not matched to a gene: 17. The CDR3 extends over 17 amino acids. The CDR3 DNA reads as TGTGCCAGTACCCCAAGAGGCCGACAGGGGGCTCCGTCTGAAGCTTTCTTT. This translates into CASTPRGRQGAPSEAFF.

This chain connects TRBV6-1 to TRBJ2-3; 9 bases match TRBD1. The CDR3 has 15 residues. Trimming cost V 4 bases and J 6 bases; bases outside gene matches: 8. Looked up from germline, CDR1 is MNHNS and CDR2 is SASEGT. As DNA, the CDR3 is TGTGCCAGCAGTGCCGGGACAGGGTTCAGCGATACGCAGTATTTT. As protein: CASSAGTGFSDTQYF.

A few counts support this clone. This chain uses TRBV4-2 with TRBJ2-1; 15 bases line up with TRBD2. Germline CDR1 is LGHNA and CDR2 is YNFKEQ. Germline trimming cut 1 base from V and 8 bases from J; bases unmatched to any gene: 9. The CDR3 length is 18 residues. CDR3 loop: CASSQARTSGGASDEQFF. DNA for the CDR3: TGTGCCAGCAGCCAAGCCAGGACTAGCGGGGGGGCCTCCGATGAGCAGTTCTTC.

In its sample, this clone was seen once. The rearrangement uses TRBV9 and TRBJ1-2; 10 bases line up with TRBD1. The CDR3 is 15 residues long. Germline values: CDR1 SGDLS, CDR2 YYNGEE. V was pared by 0 bases and J by 8 bases, with 7 bases of the junction left unmatched. The CDR3 bases are TGTGCCAGCAGCGTAGGACAGGGGGCATCTTGGGGCTACACCTTC. This encodes CASSVGQGASWGYTF. The complete variable domain, with remaining parts taken from reference TRBV9 and TRBJ1-2, reads DSGVTQTPKHLITATGQRVTLRCSPRSGDLSVYWYQQSLDQGLQFLIQYYNGEERAKGNILERFSAQQFPDLHSELNLSSLELGDSALYFCASSVGQGASWGYTFGSGTRLTVV.

This chain joins TRBV5-1 and TRBJ2-3; D is undetermined. CDR1 and CDR2 from the germline V gene are SGHRS and YFSETQ. The V end was cut by 4 bases, the J end by 7 bases, with 16 bases between. This CDR3 spans 14 amino acids. The CDR3 reads CASSPGGPENTQYF. The CDR3, as DNA: TGCGCCAGCAGCCCCGGCGGCCCCGAGAATACGCAGTATTTT.

This chain links TRBV29-1 with TRBJ2-2; TRBD1 agrees at 10 bases. V was pared by 8 bases and J by 1 base, with 4 bases of the junction left unmatched. This CDR3 spans 14 amino acids. The germline CDR1 and CDR2 sequences are SQVTM and ANQGSEA. CDR3 residues: CSTRTGGNTGELFF. In DNA, the CDR3 is TGCAGCACGAGGACAGGGGGGAACACCGGGGAGCTGTTTTTT.

V usage is TRBV5-1 and J usage is TRBJ2-5; D possibly matches TRBD1 or TRBD2 (5 bases each). Per germline, CDR1 SGHRS and CDR2 YFSETQ. V was cut by 5 bases and J by 5 bases, with 10 bases left in between. The length of the CDR3 is 12 residues. CDR3 nucleotide sequence: TGCGCCAGCAGAGAAGAGGGGGAGACCCAGTACTTC. It yields the protein CASREEGETQYF.

This clone was counted a single time. The rearrangement links TRBV9 to TRBJ1-1; the D gene is possibly TRBD1 (6 bases). The CDR3 covers 13 residues. Germline V gene data show CDR1 as SGDLS and CDR2 as YYNGEE. Trimming removed 4 bases from V and 8 bases from J, with 15 bases in between. In DNA, the CDR3 is TGTGCCAGCAGCAGTAGAGGGGGACGGGAAGCTTTCTTT. As protein: CASSSRGGREAFF.

V is TRBV6-1 and J is TRBJ1-2; D remains ambiguous. Germline CDR1 reads MNHNS; CDR2 reads SASEGT. The ends were cut back, 6 bases at V and 4 bases at J, with 12 bases in the middle. The CDR3 covers 13 residues. Written as DNA, the CDR3 is TGTGCCAGCAGCCTGGACCGGTTCTATGGCTACACCTTC. Encoded protein: CASSLDRFYGYTF.

This chain uses TRBV7-8 with TRBJ1-2; D might be TRBD1 (6 bases). Trimming removed 7 bases from V and 6 bases from J, with 15 bases in between. CDR3 length: 13 residues. Germline CDR1 and CDR2: SGHVS and FQNEAQ. In DNA form, the CDR3 reads TGTGCCAGCACCCCAGGCTACAGGGATGGCTACACCTTC. It yields the protein CASTPGYRDGYTF.

This sequence joins TRBV29-1 and TRBJ1-5; a possible D gene is TRBD1 (5 bases). CDR3 size: 16 residues. From germline, CDR1 is SQVTM and CDR2 ANQGSEA. V gave up 6 bases and J gave up 4 bases, with 22 bases separating them. Here the CDR3 DNA reads TGCAGCGTCGTTACAGGTTCAGGGACCACAAATCAGCCCCAGCATTTT. It yields the protein CSVVTGSGTTNQPQHF.

This clone appeared a single time. The chain has TRBV30 and TRBJ2-5, with D perhaps matching TRBD1 (6 bases). Germline V gene data show CDR1 as GTSNPN and CDR2 as SVGIG (reference sequence). The CDR3 is 14 amino acids. V was cut by 2 bases and J by 3 bases, with 13 bases left in between. The CDR3: CAWSPTHREETQYF. The CDR3, as DNA: TGTGCCTGGAGTCCTACCCACAGGGAAGAGACCCAGTACTTC.

This clone was recorded at least ten times. This chain joins TRBV6-1 and TRBJ2-2, with TRBD1 matching over 8 bases. CDR1 MNHNS and CDR2 SASEGT come from the germline V gene. The trim removed 5 bases at V and 7 bases at J, leaving 6 bases unmatched. The CDR3 spans 14 residues. The DNA of the CDR3 is TGTGCCAGCAGTACAGGGGGAGGAAACGGGGAGCTGTTTTTT. This translates into CASSTGGGNGELFF.